This section outlines one T cell receptor (beta chain) sequence together with its context. The target antigen is unknown. The table came from immunoSEQ multiplex PCR; TCRdb's copy has only in-frame clones and leaves some out. The sample contains roughly 41,000 clones, roughly 84% of which appear only once. For approximately 10 days, 85,000 to 100,000 sorted CD4+ cells grew with T cell-depleted PBMCs and CEF. The sample originates from a study of CD4 T cells in relation to SARS-CoV-2 and coronaviruses. Study context: Median patient age was approximately 38 years, spanning 21 to 72 years. Of the patients, under 10 were male, 4 female, two Hispanic. Study conclusions and caveats: No donor gave both pre-pandemic and post-infection samples.

The ends were cut back, 1 base at V and 4 bases at J, with 15 bases in the middle. Germline-derived CDR1 and CDR2 are LNHNV and YYDKDF (reference sequence). The CDR3 is 16 residues long. The chain uses TRBV15 and TRBJ2-3; D tentatively fits TRBD1 or TRBD2 (5 bases each). The sequenced sample consisted of naive CD4+ T cells from PBMCs, cultured in vitro. Subset given: naive CD4+ T cells isolated by negative enrichment. The clonotype was recovered from an adult with COVID-19. For the CDR3, the DNA is TGTGCCACCAGCAGAGGTGGGAGAGGGGTGTCAGATACGCAGTATTTT. It is translated as CATSRGGRGVSDTQYF.